One sample yielded the 13 T cell receptor beta chains listed below, sequenced in a study. TCRdb passed the RT-PCR reads through MiXCR, listing each CDR3 protein once. This table holds more than 550,000 distinct CDR3 sequences, 14% found once. Specimen: memory CD4+ T cells from blood. All receptors derive from a female donor in good health, serving as a healthy control.

The rearrangement links TRBV3-1 to TRBJ2-2; D gene uncertain. Germline lookup yields CDR1 LGHDT and CDR2 YNNKEL (reference sequence). Deletions cut 1 base from V and 1 base from J, with 7 bases between. The CDR3 has 15 residues. The CDR3 region is CASSQGLMNTGELFF. CDR3 coding DNA: TGTGCCAGCAGCCAAGGACTTATGAACACCGGGGAGCTGTTTTTT.

The chain couples TRBV5-1 to TRBJ2-3; TRBD2 aligns across 7 bases. This CDR3 region has 16 residues. The junction had 15 bases not matched to a gene; V was cut back by 8 bases and J by 3 bases. Germline-derived CDR1 and CDR2 are SGHRS and YFSETQ. The CDR3 here is CASSRGGDEATDTQYF. CDR3 DNA sequence: TGCGCCAGTTCCCGTGGGGGGGACGAGGCGACAGATACGCAGTATTTT.

There are a few counts of this clonotype. This chain joins TRBV3-1 and TRBJ2-5; D call uncertain. The germline V gene encodes CDR1 LGHDT and CDR2 YNNKEL (reference sequence). The CDR3 extends over 13 amino acids. V was shortened by 1 base and J by 0 bases, with 3 bases between the two germline ends. CDR3 coding DNA: TGTGCCAGCAGCCAAGCGTACCAAGAGACCCAGTACTTC. As protein: CASSQAYQETQYF.

The CDR3 nucleotides are TGCGCCAGCAGCCAAGACAGGGAGACTAGCGGGAGTCGGGGGACAGATACGCAGTATTTT. It encodes CASSQDRETSGSRGTDTQYF. This chain uses TRBV4-3 with TRBJ2-3, with 12 bases that match TRBD2. Germline V gives CDR1 LGHNA, CDR2 YSLEER. The length of the CDR3 is 20 residues. The ends lost 0 bases at V and 3 bases at J; junction bases unmatched: 13.

This sequence joins TRBV6-5 and TRBJ1-2, with a possible D match to TRBD1 (5 bases). The length of the CDR3 is 15 residues. Trimming took off 6 bases at V and 6 bases at J, with 20 bases between the two ends. In germline, CDR1 is MNHEY, CDR2 SVGAGI. CDR3: CASRYGRRGGDGYTF. CDR3 bases: TGTGCCAGCAGATACGGACGTCGGGGGGGGGATGGCTACACCTTC.

The chain recombines TRBV6-1 with TRBJ2-3, with TRBD1 as a possible D gene (5 bases). CDR1 and CDR2 (germline): MNHNS, SASEGT. CDR3 length: 15 amino acids. Trimming cost V 4 bases and J 2 bases, with 13 bases left between them. The CDR3 region has the DNA TGTGCCAGCAGTGGAAAGGGGTCTCACACAGATACGCAGTATTTT. It is translated as CASSGKGSHTDTQYF.

This chain connects TRBV18 to TRBJ1-5, with 7 bases that match TRBD1. This CDR3 is built from 15 residues. Germline lookup yields CDR1 KGHSH and CDR2 LQKENI. The V segment lost 5 bases and the J segment 0 bases; nucleotides outside the gene matches: 4. CDR3 in amino acids: CASSGGQVSNQPQHF. In DNA form, the CDR3 reads TGTGCCAGCTCAGGAGGACAGGTTAGCAATCAGCCCCAGCATTTT.

In its sample, this clonotype was seen many times. Here the CDR3 reads CAISGLASAYEQYF. CDR3 nucleotide sequence: TGTGCCATCAGTGGACTAGCTAGCGCCTACGAGCAGTACTTC. This chain links TRBV10-3 with TRBJ2-7; 7 bases match TRBD2. This CDR3 spans 14 amino acids. The trim removed 4 bases at V and 2 bases at J, leaving 5 bases unmatched. Per germline, CDR1 ENHRY and CDR2 SYGVKD.

This clonotype appeared many times. The rearrangement links TRBV12-3 or TRBV12-4 to TRBJ2-7; D ambiguous. The V end was cut by 8 bases, the J end by 3 bases, with 8 bases between. The CDR3 sequence is 11 residues long. CDR3 region: CASANYYEQYF. CDR3 in DNA: TGTGCCAGCGCGAACTACTACGAGCAGTACTTC.

The J gene is TRBJ2-5, the V gene TRBV7-2; 11 nucleotides match TRBD2. The CDR3 runs 17 residues. The V segment lost 4 bases and the J segment 4 bases; nucleotides outside the gene matches: 11. Germline CDR1 and CDR2: SGHTA and FQGNSA. In DNA form, the CDR3 reads TGTGCCAGCAGCTCCCAACTTTTAGCGGGAGGGAGAGAGACCCAGTACTTC. As protein: CASSSQLLAGGRETQYF.

The V and J genes are TRBV2 and TRBJ2-7; 7 bases map to TRBD1. The J segment lost 1 base and the V segment lost 7 bases, leaving 10 bases of the junction unmatched. Germline loops: CDR1 SNHLY, CDR2 FYNNEI. The CDR3 contains 15 residues. CDR3 DNA: TGTGCCAGCACCCAAAAGGGGGCGCCTTCCTACGAGCAGTACTTC. Its translation: CASTQKGAPSYEQYF. Based on the CDR3 plus reference TRBV2 and TRBJ2-7, the full variable domain is EPEVTQTPSHQVTQMGQEVILRCVPISNHLYFYWYRQILGQKVEFLVSFYNNEISEKSEIFDDQFSVERPDGSNFTLKIRSTKLEDSAMYFCASTQKGAPSYEQYFGPGTRLTVT.

The chain links TRBV12-3 or TRBV12-4 to TRBJ1-1; 9 bases agree with TRBD1. This CDR3 contains 14 residues. Trimming took 5 bases from V and 11 from J; bases not matched to a gene: 12. The CDR3 sequence: CASSNTGQGRKAFF. The DNA for the CDR3 is TGTGCCAGCAGTAATACTGGACAGGGGAGGAAGGCTTTCTTT.

The chain has TRBV5-1 and TRBJ2-5, with a tentative D call TRBD1 (6 bases). V dropped 1 base and J dropped 1 base, with 8 bases sitting between them. Germline CDR1 reads SGHRS; CDR2 reads YFSETQ. The CDR3 sequence is 14 residues long. CDR3 in DNA: TGCGCCAGCAGCTTGAAGGACAGCCAAGAGACCCAGTACTTC. Translation: CASSLKDSQETQYF.